The present entry profiles one T cell receptor beta chain with its context. The antigen this receptor binds is unknown. No qualities accompany the bases; no much larger clone lies one base away. The cohort consisted of approximately 690 healthy bone marrow donors. At the time of sampling, every cohort member was nominally healthy, though immune exposures that went unrecorded were likely present. The donor was CMV seronegative and belonged to the group of 320 or so seronegative cohort members. A peripheral blood sample was collected from each donor, and TCR beta sequencing was performed on peripheral blood mononuclear cells. The Qiagen DNeasy Blood Extraction Kit was used to extract genomic DNA from the blood cell samples. Counted from cysteine to phenylalanine, this CDR3 has 14 amino acids. Only the CDR3 portion is preserved as DNA: 42 bases, with reading frame beginning at the first base. The CDR1 and CDR2 encoded by the germline V gene are MNHEY and SVGAGI. V gives up 6 bases and J gives up 0 bases, and the segment between their germline ends measures 11 bases.

The library came from the immunoSEQ multiplex PCR assay. A mixture of 60 forward primers for TCR Vbeta segments and 13 reverse primers for TCR Jbeta segments was used in the multiplex PCR. The CDR3 region of rearranged TCR beta genes was amplified from genomic DNA with a multiplex PCR assay. The amplified TCR beta libraries were sequenced on the Illumina HiSeq System as 87-base-pair reads. The study's own analysis went as follows. A later analysis tallied roughly 76 million unique TCR beta chains across the 600 to 700 repertoires, and about 10 million of those chains were shared by two or more donors. A nearest-neighbor algorithm error-corrected the raw reads and collapsed the reads into unique sequences, merging closely related sequences to remove PCR and sequencing errors. To assign V, D and J gene segments, CDR3 sequences were aligned to IMGT reference sequences. For a sequence to be retained, a match of at least six nucleotides was required to both a V gene segment and a J gene segment. A rearrangement counted as productive if the CDR3 had no stop codons and remained in frame with V and J, and every other rearrangement counted as non-productive. CDR3 was defined according to IMGT convention as the region running from the second conserved V-encoded cysteine to the conserved J-encoded phenylalanine. Sequences without an unambiguous match to a single V gene segment were excluded from the earlier analysis of about 600 of the donors. In an earlier analysis of approximately 590 of the donors, a V segment was called functional when productive rearrangements were above 56.7%, and segregating when the standard deviation between donors exceeded 5%. To diagnose cytomegalovirus status from the catalog of TCR beta chain sequences, a statistical classification framework was built. In a later analysis, V and J genes were assigned by comparing TCR nucleotide sequences against IMGT/GENE-DB human TR gene sequences. A later analysis assigned CDR3 sequences and most-parsimonious VDJ recombination scenarios with the TCRdist pipeline. In a later analysis, every TCR beta chain was defined by the combination of its CDR3 amino acid sequence and its V-gene family, and reads without a unique V-gene family were dropped. To address suspected cross-contamination and a sequencing artifact, a later analysis removed several hundred highly shared, low-generation-probability nucleotide sequences. In a later analysis, a clonal expansion index for each public chain was calculated from normalized within-repertoire ranks of inferred template counts. In a later analysis, generation probabilities were computed using a VDJ recombination model fitted to out-of-frame rearrangements, and the results were checked against IGoR. In a later analysis, hypergeometric tests were used to score TCR-TCR, TCR-HLA and TCR-CMV co-occurrence, with a repertoire-size bias correction applied to TCR pairs. In a later analysis, false discovery rates were estimated by permuting HLA or CMV assignments 20 times. In a later analysis, co-occurring TCRs were grouped with DBSCAN, and TCRdist sequence similarity was added when clustering was performed within HLA-allele-positive subsets. For co-occurrence clustering, repertoires with fewer than 30,000 or more than 120,000 public chains were excluded, along with four or five repertoires with anomalous nucleotide sharing. The immuneACCESS repertoire file appears here via TCRdb, limited to in-frame rearrangements. These files lack a portion of the clones; in checked studies, under half of the deficit traces to unresolved V genes, and the cause of the others is not known. V and J calls and clone size are copied from that table; D and trimming were computed from the DNA. The sample table lists 140,000 or so clones, about 72% of them with a count of one. Approximately 2.1% of the sample is taken by the ten largest.

The record originates from a study of cytomegalovirus exposure and HLA in healthy donors (dated by TCRdb to 2017 to 2019). Regarding the study in general: In an earlier analysis of fewer than 750 of the donors, approximately 260 Gb of sequence data and 100 million or so unique TCR beta sequences from about 190 million T cells were reported. An early release covering roughly 600 HLA-typed donors comprised approximately 290 gigabases of sequencing data and roughly 85 million unique TCR sequences. Of the 350 to 450 genotyped donors, roughly 85% fell in the genetic ancestry cluster associated with self-reported Caucasian donors. The study was designed to test whether signatures of past pathogen exposure could be identified by cataloging public T cell receptors. The study profiled the T cell repertoires of hundreds of subjects by immunosequencing and related them to cytomegalovirus serostatus. Along with the roughly 710-subject first cohort, a separate validation cohort of more than 90 different subjects was used. High-throughput TCR immunosequencing, statistical association of individual TCRs with disease status, and machine learning were combined to predict cytomegalovirus infection status. A later analysis re-analyzed previously published TCR beta repertoires from about 600 donors and added high-resolution HLA genotyping to study TCR occurrence patterns. Rather than using new phenotypic data, the later analysis identified candidate immune exposures from TCR beta sequences and from how often those sequences occurred across donors. In an earlier analysis of a few hundred of the donors, high-throughput TCR beta sequencing was used to judge whether each TCR beta V gene segment behaved as functional or pseudogenic. Donor age, sex, ethnicity and CMV serostatus were compiled alongside the repertoire data. Genome-wide SNP genotypes for about three fifths of the roughly 700 donors were used in a later genetic analysis, which treated that subset as a discovery cohort. All discovery cohort repertoires had been generated using a single sequencing platform. Class I and class II HLA loci were covered by the typing at four-digit resolution. Typing coverage varied by locus: roughly 620-640 donors for A, B, C, DRB1 and DQB1; 500 to 550 for DQA1; nearly 610 for DPA1; 450 to 480 for DPB1. A few DR-DQ haplotypes were handled as single units for association and clustering because linkage in the cohort was strong. On average, about 200,000 unique TCR beta nucleotide sequences were sequenced per donor among 398 genotyped donors of the cohort, with roughly 18% of those sequences being non-productive. What the study reported, not specific to this receptor: Roughly uniform sequencing depth across donors was assumed in presence/absence analyses, although this assumption may not hold. At a false discovery rate of 0.05, a later analysis linked some 18,000 TCR beta sequences to specific HLA alleles. Linkage disequilibrium might explain the correlated functional status among segregating V segments, but an unknown experimental factor could not be ruled out. Because counts were too low, seventeen rarely observed V segments, including chromosome 9 orphons, were left out of the earlier analysis of 587 of the donors. Several of the top co-occurrence clusters appeared to be linked to parvovirus B19, influenza, CMV and Epstein-Barr virus, according to a later analysis. A total of roughly 160 TCR beta chains were listed by the study as associated with cytomegalovirus. Across donors, most TCR sequences were observed very rarely, whereas some public TCRs were present in many individuals. A later genetic analysis reported fewer N-insertions in productive TCRs among donors in an Asian-associated ancestry cluster than the approximately 670-donor mean. Only TCR beta chains were sequenced in this cohort, and the absence of alpha or paired-chain data limited detectable features. A further reported finding was that TCR beta sequences accurately predicted the HLA-A and HLA-B alleles for most subjects in the first cohort. Broadly in line with IMGT annotations, most TCR beta V segments showed up in productive rearrangements about 90% or about 30% of the time in an earlier analysis of several hundred of the donors. Assigning TCR associations to individual alleles was difficult when HLA alleles, especially DR and DQ, strongly co-occurred. HLA typing was unavailable for some donors at each locus, so association tests used only the typed subset. Immune exposure information for the cohort was limited to CMV serostatus. In a later analysis, TCR association rates were found to vary across HLA loci, with the most associated TCRs seen for DRB1 alleles and the fewest for HLA-C alleles. A group of highly shared sequence variants was considered likely to be a technical artifact of the sequencing pipeline. In a later analysis, HLA-associated TCR beta chains were found to be more clonally expanded and to have lower generation probabilities than equally common non-associated chains. According to a later analysis, most CMV-associated TCR beta chains appeared to be HLA-restricted, and the HLA associations seemed to be driven largely by CMV exposure. The 87-base-pair reads could not distinguish some IMGT-functional V segments, including TRBV6-2 and TRBV6-3, so those segments were excluded. In vitro tests confirmed that a few of the cytomegalovirus-associated TCR beta chains recognize cytomegalovirus antigens. In both the original and validation cohorts, the classifier was reported to diagnose cytomegalovirus status with high specificity and sensitivity. A later genetic analysis associated a missense DCLRE1C variant with V-gene and J-gene trimming of TCR beta chains, and an independent cohort replicated the association. The authors suggested that the approach could potentially be generalized to other disease states and immunological phenotypes.

The receptor was derived from a man aged 35 to 55 in good health and CMV-seronegative. Sequenced input: PBMCs. The chain was built from TRBV6-5 and TRBJ2-5; the D segment could be TRBD1, given 6 matching bases. The nucleotide sequence reads as follows: TGTGCCAGCAGCGGACAGAACAACCAAGAGACCCAGTACTTC. This translates into CASSGQNNQETQYF.